The rows below give T cell receptor beta chains drawn from one sample of a study of cytomegalovirus exposure and HLA in healthy donors. Data came from immunoSEQ multiplex PCR; TCRdb stores just in-frame clones and leaves some out. The sample records about 220,000 clones, around nine tenths being singletons. Sequenced input: PBMCs. These receptors were obtained from a woman between 18 and 29 years old in good health and CMV-seronegative. Both conserved end residues are part of each CDR3. The order of the fields is J gene, V gene, clone size, CDR3 protein. The size entry is marked missing in some rows and otherwise reads once, few, many or a size class.

TRBJ2-1,TRBV7-4,once,CASSLLFGTSSYNEQFF
TRBJ2-2,TRBV6-4,-,CASSAGQGNSGELFF
TRBJ2-3,TRBV6-5,-,CASSYSTPPGADTQYF
TRBJ2-2,TRBV27,-,CASATRPAGKTGELFF
TRBJ2-7,TRBV6-6,once,CASSYSGQDSSYEQYF
TRBJ2-7,TRBV19,once,CASSQDSSYEQYF
TRBJ2-7,TRBV6-5,-,CASSYSLGPFYEQYF
TRBJ1-2,TRBV7-2,-,CASSWGQGVYGYTF
TRBJ2-1,TRBV19,-,CASSVPSGSYNEQFF
TRBJ1-4,TRBV2,-,CASSPGQGNREKLFF
TRBJ1-5,TRBV5-1,-,CASSFTGGNQPQHF
TRBJ2-5,TRBV5-6,-,CASSLQQGMETQYF
TRBJ2-7,TRBV19,-,CASSIGRLGEQYF